This T cell receptor (beta chain) was observed in a study of regulatory T cells in long-lasting Graves disease. General study findings and limits: Peripheral blood was the sole material, not thyroid tissue.

The CDR3 spans 15 residues. V lost 5 bases, J lost 0 bases, and 14 bases lay in between. Germline values: CDR1 LNHDA, CDR2 SQIVND (reference sequence). The time point: persistent/refractory GD, antithyroid drugs over 5 years with positive TRAb. RNA extracted from PBMCs served as the sequencing template. Library construction for TCR beta used iRepertoire HTBI primers and Arm-PCR of CDR3 regions. The authors' processing: Among the samples, 62 TRBV and some 15 TRBJ segments were identified. TCRdb re-derived calls from the multiplex PCR reads in MiXCR, one entry per CDR3 protein. The V and J calls and clone size are TCRdb's, not the authors'. This sample has a few hundred thousand distinct CDR3 sequences, with 22% found just once. This clonotype came up a few times. Its antigen remains unknown.

This TCR came from a female donor with Graves disease. The sample was peripheral blood mononuclear cells (PBMCs), taken when the disease was refractory, from a patient treated with antithyroid drugs. The J gene is TRBJ2-7, the V gene TRBV19; TRBD1 is a possible D gene (5 bases). CDR3 sequence: CASSPSGKSSYEQYF. The CDR3 bases are TGTGCCAGTAGTCCTTCAGGGAAGTCCTCCTACGAGCAGTACTTC.